This T cell receptor beta chain emerged from a study of control samples from healthy donors and cancer patients. This CDR3 spans 12 amino acids. The germline V gene encodes CDR1 LNHDA and CDR2 SQIVND (reference sequence). Unmatched junction bases numbered 4, after V lost 10 bases and J lost 3 bases. Libraries were prepared by immunoSEQ multiplex PCR; TCRdb keeps only in-frame clonotypes and omits some of them. The data hold around 110,000 clones, with around 89% observed a single time. Sequencing used PBMCs. The rearrangement links TRBV19 to TRBJ2-7; 9 positions match TRBD1. This TCR was sampled from a woman aged 50 to 60 with colorectal cancer. CDR3: CATEGQGYEQYF. CDR3 sequence (DNA): TGTGCCACCGAGGGACAGGGCTACGAGCAGTACTTC.